The 23 T cell receptor beta chains reported below all come from one sample, sequenced in a study of shared clonotypes between healthy human individuals. Clones were read by immunoSEQ multiplex PCR, and TCRdb kept only the in-frame ones, dropping some. The sample gives approximately 2,000,000 clones, 85% to 95% of which show up once; around 1.8% is in the top ten. CD8 cells regarded as naive lacked CD45RO, were positively chosen for CCR7, and omitted terminally differentiated effector memory CD45RA+ cells. The sequencing input was naive CD8+ T cells from PBMCs. Every receptor here comes from a man between 18 and 29 years old in good health. Some clones in this sample may be carry-over from other donors' samples.

The rearrangement links TRBV14 to TRBJ2-4, with D tentatively TRBD1 or TRBD2 (6 bases each). V lost 3 bases to trimming and J lost 6 bases, with 15 bases between them. The germline CDR1 and CDR2 sequences are SGHDN and FVKESK. This CDR3 spans 15 amino acids. The CDR3, as DNA: TGTGCCAGCAGCCAGGATTGGGGGGCGGGAAACATTCAGTACTTC. It translates to CASSQDWGAGNIQYF.

The V and J genes are TRBV15 and TRBJ1-5, with 8 positions matching TRBD1. From germline, CDR1 is LNHNV and CDR2 YYDKDF (reference sequence). With V trimmed by 1 base and J by 10 bases, 9 bases remained unmatched. CDR3 size: 15 residues. CDR3 protein: CATSRADRAHGPQHF. In DNA, the CDR3 is TGTGCCACCAGCAGAGCGGACAGGGCTCATGGCCCCCAGCATTTT.

This clone is a singleton in its sample. The chain is built from TRBV10-3 and TRBJ1-1; D is possibly TRBD1 (5 bases). The V end was cut by 6 bases, the J end by 3 bases, with 23 bases between. There are 17 residues in the CDR3. CDR1 and CDR2 from the germline V gene are ENHRY and SYGVKD. DNA of the CDR3: TGTGCCATCAGGCCAATTAACGTCAGGGAAAGGGACACTGAAGCTTTCTTT. Translation gives CAIRPINVRERDTEAFF.

This chain joins TRBV28 and TRBJ1-1, with D perhaps TRBD1 (6 bases). V dropped 3 bases and J dropped 5 bases, with 16 bases sitting between them. The CDR3 has 15 amino acids. Germline-derived CDR1 and CDR2 are MDHEN and SYDVKM. Here the CDR3 reads CASSFSPRGETEAFF. The DNA for the CDR3 is TGTGCCAGCAGTTTTAGCCCCAGGGGAGAGACTGAAGCTTTCTTT.

The chain couples TRBV10-3 to TRBJ2-1; TRBD2 matches 9 bases. This CDR3 is 15 amino acids long. V was pared by 0 bases and J by 7 bases, with 4 bases of the junction left unmatched. Germline V gives CDR1 ENHRY, CDR2 SYGVKD. CDR3 region: CAISESPLAGNEQFF. CDR3 coding DNA: TGTGCCATCAGTGAGTCTCCCCTAGCGGGGAATGAGCAGTTCTTC.

The chain joins TRBV7-9 to TRBJ2-3, with 13 bases aligning to TRBD2. The CDR3 runs 17 residues. Per the germline V gene, CDR1 is SEHNR and CDR2 is FQNEAQ (reference sequence). V shed 5 bases, J shed 3 bases, and the junction held 8 bases outside the gene matches. CDR3 amino acids: CASSGVLAGGPTDTQYF. The CDR3 coding sequence is TGTGCCAGCAGCGGAGTACTAGCGGGAGGGCCGACAGATACGCAGTATTTT.

In its sample, this clone was seen once. The chain has TRBV7-9 and TRBJ1-5; D might be TRBD1 (6 bases). This CDR3 has 13 residues. CDR1 SEHNR and CDR2 FQNEAQ come from the germline V gene (reference sequence). V shed 5 bases and J shed 12 bases, with 17 bases lying between them. The CDR3 DNA is TGTGCCAGCAGCCCCCGGGCCAGGGGTTACCAGCATTTT. Protein: CASSPRARGYQHF.

The sample holds one count of this clone. The chain couples TRBV6-1 to TRBJ2-3; D remains ambiguous. Germline V gene sequence: CDR1 MNHNS, CDR2 SASEGT. V lost 3 bases and J 2 bases, leaving 12 bases between the germline ends. This CDR3 is 15 amino acids long. The DNA of the CDR3 is TGTGCCAGCAGTGAGCCCTCGTGGGTCACAGATACGCAGTATTTT. Translating it yields CASSEPSWVTDTQYF.

The genes are TRBV11-2 and TRBJ1-1, with D perhaps TRBD1 (5 bases). Trimming took 1 base from V and 3 from J, leaving 12 bases between them. CDR3 length: 15 residues. Germline V lookup: CDR1 SGHAT, CDR2 FQNNGV. CDR3 coding DNA: TGTGCCAGCAGCTTAGGGGGACCGAGGTACACTGAAGCTTTCTTT. Translation: CASSLGGPRYTEAFF.

On this clone itself: Other DNA sequences in this sample translate to the same CDR3. V is TRBV27 and J is TRBJ1-1; 9 bases are shared with TRBD1. V was pared by 5 bases and J by 1 base, with 2 bases of the junction left unmatched. Germline V gives CDR1 MNHEY, CDR2 SMNVEV (reference sequence). CDR3 length equals 14 residues. The CDR3 here is CASSPTGGNTEAFF. CDR3 sequence (DNA): TGTGCCAGCAGTCCGACAGGGGGGAACACTGAAGCTTTCTTT.

The V and J genes are TRBV4-3 and TRBJ1-2; TRBD1 might be the D (5 bases). V dropped 0 bases and J dropped 4 bases, with 9 bases sitting between them. The CDR3 spans 14 residues. In germline, CDR1 is LGHNA, CDR2 YSLEER. The CDR3 sequence: CASSQDGGTYGYTF. In DNA, the CDR3 is TGCGCCAGCAGCCAAGATGGGGGGACCTATGGCTACACCTTC.

The chain uses TRBV28 and TRBJ2-7, with 9 bases matching TRBD1. V shed 8 bases, J shed 2 bases, and the junction held 4 bases outside the gene matches. The CDR3 covers 13 residues. Per the germline V gene, CDR1 is MDHEN and CDR2 is SYDVKM. CDR3 DNA: TGTGCCAGCTGTCGGGACAGGGCCTACGAGCAGTACTTC. This sequence encodes CASCRDRAYEQYF.

The chain joins TRBV11-2 to TRBJ1-2, with a weak D call TRBD1 (6 bases). Between the trimmed V and J ends, which lost 6 bases and 5 bases, there was a span of 16 bases. The V gene's germline CDR1 is SGHAT and CDR2 FQNNGV. This CDR3 comprises 14 residues. Written as DNA, the CDR3 is TGTGCCAGCAGTGACAGGCAAACGGGGTATGGCTACACCTTC. Amino acids: CASSDRQTGYGYTF.

In DNA form, the CDR3 reads TGTGCCAGCAGTGAATATGGGGGTTTGAACACTGAAGCTTTCTTT. Its protein is CASSEYGGLNTEAFF. The J gene is TRBJ1-1, the V gene TRBV25-1, with D possibly TRBD1 on 5 matching bases. The length of the CDR3 is 15 residues. V lost 0 bases and J lost 0, with 8 bases in between. The germline V gene has CDR1 MGHDK and CDR2 SYGVNS. Combining the CDR3 with reference TRBV25-1 and TRBJ1-1 gives the whole variable domain EADIYQTPRYLVIGTGKKITLECSQTMGHDKMYWYQQDPGMELHLIHYSYGVNSTEKGDLSSESTVSRIRTEHFPLTLESARPSHTSQYLCASSEYGGLNTEAFFGQGTRLTVV.

This clone occurred once. The V call is TRBV19, the J call TRBJ2-3; D gene unclear. Germline CDR1 reads LNHDA; CDR2 reads SQIVND (reference sequence). There are 14 residues in the CDR3. Trimming left V 3 bases short and J 2 bases short, with 9 bases between. CDR3 sequence reads: CASSMMGITDTQYF. CDR3 coding DNA: TGTGCCAGTAGTATGATGGGGATCACAGATACGCAGTATTTT.

This clone was recorded once. The V call is TRBV29-1, the J call TRBJ2-7; the D gene is possibly TRBD2 (6 bases). Trimming cost V 4 bases and J 7 bases, with 17 bases left between them. Germline loops: CDR1 SQVTM, CDR2 ANQGSEA. There are 13 residues in the CDR3. DNA of the CDR3: TGCAGCGTTGTTCGGGGGACTGCGTGGGAGCAGTACTTC. Translating gives CSVVRGTAWEQYF.

The chain uses TRBV5-4 and TRBJ2-7, with 11 positions matching TRBD1. From germline, CDR1 is SGHNT and CDR2 YYREEE (reference sequence). This CDR3 comprises 14 residues. V lost 8 bases and J lost 3; bases outside the gene matches: 7. This CDR3 reads CASTSGQGDYEQYF. Here the CDR3 DNA reads TGTGCCAGTACCTCGGGACAGGGGGACTACGAGCAGTACTTC.

This chain links TRBV28 with TRBJ1-4; unclear D gene. V dropped 3 bases and J dropped 8 bases, with 10 bases sitting between them. The CDR3 runs to 13 residues. In germline, CDR1 is MDHEN, CDR2 SYDVKM. CDR3 DNA: TGTGCCAGCAGTTTCGTTGGAGCAGAAAAACTGTTTTTT. Translated: CASSFVGAEKLFF.

The rearrangement joins TRBV28 to TRBJ2-7; 10 bases agree with TRBD1. Trimming removed 5 bases from V and 5 bases from J; junction bases left unmatched: 12. The CDR3 is 16 residues long. Germline CDR1 is MDHEN and CDR2 is SYDVKM. In DNA form, the CDR3 reads TGTGCCAGCAGTCCCTCCCCGGGACAGGGGATCGACGAGCAGTACTTC. Residues: CASSPSPGQGIDEQYF.

This rearrangement joins TRBV10-2 to TRBJ1-2; D might be TRBD1 (5 bases). V was clipped by 2 bases and J by 5 bases, with 12 bases between them. The CDR3 contains 14 residues. The V gene's germline CDR1 is WSHSY and CDR2 SAAADI. The CDR3 DNA is TGCGCCAGCAGTGAGGCCAGGGTGGTATATGGCTACACCTTC. Its translation is CASSEARVVYGYTF.

On this clone itself: One end of the junction varies from germline; a read error may be responsible. The chain has TRBV18 and TRBJ2-7; D may be TRBD1 (5 bases). The CDR3 contains 15 residues. Germline V gene lookup returns CDR1 KGHSH and CDR2 LQKENI. This CDR3 reads CASSPSPQASHEQYF. CDR3 DNA sequence: TGTGCCAGCTCACCCTCCCCACAGGCCTCCCACGAGCAGTACTTC.

The rearrangement joins TRBV4-3 to TRBJ1-4; 7 nucleotides agree with TRBD1. This CDR3 is built from 18 residues. Losses at the gene ends were 1 base for V and 0 bases for J; bases not matched to a gene: 8. From germline, CDR1 is LGHNA and CDR2 YSLEER. The CDR3 region has the DNA TGCGCCAGCAGCCAAGGATCGACAGGGTATTCAACTAATGAAAAACTGTTTTTT. Protein: CASSQGSTGYSTNEKLFF.

J is TRBJ2-1 and V is TRBV7-9, with TRBD2 matching over 15 bases. V shed 4 bases, J shed 8 bases, and the junction held 3 bases outside the gene matches. This CDR3 has 15 residues. Germline lookup yields CDR1 SEHNR and CDR2 FQNEAQ (reference sequence). The CDR3 loop is CASSSGLAGGDEQFF. The CDR3 region has the DNA TGTGCCAGCAGCTCCGGACTAGCGGGAGGGGATGAGCAGTTCTTC.